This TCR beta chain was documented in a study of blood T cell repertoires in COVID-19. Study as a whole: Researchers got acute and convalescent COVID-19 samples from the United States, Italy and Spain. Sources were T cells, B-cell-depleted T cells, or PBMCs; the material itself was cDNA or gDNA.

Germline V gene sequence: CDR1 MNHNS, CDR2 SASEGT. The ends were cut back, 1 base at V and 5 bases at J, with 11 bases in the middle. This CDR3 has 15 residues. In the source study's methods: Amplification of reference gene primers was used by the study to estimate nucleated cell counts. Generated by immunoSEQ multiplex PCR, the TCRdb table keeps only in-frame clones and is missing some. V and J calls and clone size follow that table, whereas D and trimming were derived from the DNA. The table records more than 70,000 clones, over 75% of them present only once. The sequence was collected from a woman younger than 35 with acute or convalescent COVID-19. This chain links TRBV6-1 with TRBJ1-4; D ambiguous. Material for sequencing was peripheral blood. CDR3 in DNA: TGTGCCAGCAGTGAAGGTAGCAGAGTGAATGAAAAACTGTTTTTT. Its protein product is CASSEGSRVNEKLFF.